The entry below gives a single T cell receptor (beta chain) sequence along with its context. There is no known antigen for this receptor. Base qualities were left out, and no much larger clone turns up one base away. TCRbeta CDR3 regions were sequenced with the immunoSEQ Assay. After extraction, genomic DNA underwent amplification by bias-controlled multiplex PCR, followed by high-throughput sequencing. For the original study's pipeline: To quantify the absolute abundance of every unique TCRbeta CDR3 region, sequences were collapsed and filtered. T cell fraction was estimated by normalizing TCRbeta template counts to usable DNA, with usable DNA measured through amplification of reference genes found in all nucleated cells. Repertoire TCRs were annotated as SARS-CoV-2-specific when V gene, CDR3 amino acid sequence and J gene were exactly matched to a known reactive TCR set. MIRA supplied the reference SARS-CoV-2 TCR set, which was filtered for enrichment in COVID-19-positive ImmuneCODE repertoires so that public or cross-reactive TCRs were removed. Drawing on the MIRA antigens, annotated TCRs were analysed further at the level of specific ORF or position within ORF. Depth was the summed frequency of annotated unique rearrangements, while breadth was defined as annotated unique rearrangements over total unique productive rearrangements. Two-sided Wilcoxon rank-sum tests were applied when comparing TCR breadth between groups. TCRdb obtained this table from immuneACCESS and retained in-frame rearrangements with V and J assigned. These tables miss some clones; where compared with another copy, unresolved V genes account for less than half of the shortfall, and the remainder is unexplained. The DNA gave D and trimming, while V, J and clone size come from that table. The sample table shows 300,000 to 400,000 clones, and roughly 90% are seen once. 5.5% of the sample rests with the top ten.

What this sample's treatment or condition label stands for: 19 received Ad26.COV2.S at low or high dose, single or two shots; roughly 5 received placebo; per-sample allocation not given. Repertoires of vaccine and placebo recipients were sequenced from samples taken on day 63 after the first injection. Between 29 July and 7 August 2020, Cohort 1b enrolled 20 to 30 adults aged 18-55 years at one site in Boston, USA. Ad26.COV2.S consisted of a replication-incompetent adenovirus type 26 vector by which a prefusion-stabilized SARS-CoV-2 spike protein from the original Wuhan strain was expressed. This entry comes from a study of Ad26.COV2.S vaccination and SARS-CoV-2 variants (dated by TCRdb to about 2021). Concerning the study at large: Donors in the vaccine arm were drawn from COV1001, a multicentre, randomized, double-blind, placebo-controlled phase I-IIa trial testing Ad26.COV2.S in healthy adults. Ad26.COV2.S was administered intramuscularly at 5 x 10^10 or 1 x 10^11 viral particles, either as a single shot or as two shots given 56 days apart. TCRbeta repertoire sequencing was used to assess the specificity and breadth of SARS-CoV-2-reactive T cell receptors after Ad26.COV2.S vaccination. A total of about 30 samples were included in the TCR-sequenced set, comprising around 19 Ad26.COV2.S vaccine recipients, 5 placebo recipients and 8 SARS-CoV-2 convalescent individuals. Participants in the trial were split at random into five groups of five each, receiving low-dose or high-dose Ad26.COV2.S once or twice, or else placebo on both occasions. Investigators did not know the trial group allocation while performing experiments and assessing outcomes.

V loses 2 bases, J loses 4 bases, and the germline ends lie 11 bases apart. CDR1 MNHEY and CDR2 SVGAGI are derived from the germline V gene. The CDR3 starts with the cysteine, ends with the phenylalanine, and has 14 residues. Only CDR3 DNA is held: 42 bases, read in frame from base 1. The full study reports these points: After vaccination, substantial breadth of spike-specific CD8+ and CD4+ T cell responses was reported. The authors noted that total T cell responses may have been underestimated by the TCR breadth and depth analyses. Higher spike-specific TCR breadth was observed in Ad26.COV2.S recipients than in placebo recipients (P = 0.0014). The study was not powered for comparison of responses between vaccine doses or regimens. Vaccine and placebo recipients had comparable non-spike TCR breadth, which fits with the vaccine containing only spike.

The sequence was collected from a person between 18 and 65 years old who received the Ad26.COV2.S COVID-19 vaccine or a placebo. Recombination linked TRBV6-5 to TRBJ1-1; the D segment could be TRBD1, given 6 matching bases. Here the sequenced sample was peripheral blood, taken in a trial of Ad26.COV2.S vaccine versus placebo. The CDR3 region: CASSYDGRGTEAFF. The nucleotide sequence is TGTGCCAGCAGTTACGACGGCAGGGGCACTGAAGCTTTCTTT.